A selection of T cell receptor beta chains follows, all from one sample in a study of blood T cell repertoires in COVID-19. TCRdb's table, derived via immunoSEQ multiplex PCR, lists solely in-frame clones and lacks some. The sample includes about 200,000 clones, around 84% of them seen just once. The material sequenced was PBMCs or T cells enriched from blood (not recorded which). These receptor sequences come from a young woman who had been exposed to COVID-19. CDR3s include the opening cysteine and the closing phenylalanine or tryptophan.

>TRBV6-4|TRBJ2-3
CASSDLAGPGTQYF
>TRBV27|TRBJ2-1
CASRTGAYSYNEQFF
>TRBV6-5|TRBJ2-1
CASSYGTSGRNEQFF
>TRBV27|TRBJ1-1
CASSPGQSTTEAFF
>TRBV5-4|TRBJ2-7
CASSSRTVGSSYEQYF
>TRBV27|TRBJ1-3
CASRTRAGGNTIYF
>TRBV3-1/TRBV3-2|TRBJ2-1
CASSHRAGVNNEQFF
>TRBV28|TRBJ1-1
CASRKFKWANTEAFF
>TRBV6-5|TRBJ1-4
CASSIRTRGKLFF
>TRBV30|TRBJ1-2
CAGTVSPLDGYTF
>TRBV19|TRBJ1-5
CASSGGTGGNQPQHF
>TRBV7-2|TRBJ1-2
CASSSLTVNYGYTF
>TRBV7-9|TRBJ1-1
CASSEGNTEAFF
>TRBV6-4|TRBJ2-7
CASSALAGASYEQYF
>TRBV29-1|TRBJ2-1
CSVVEGPRNGEQFF
>TRBV15|TRBJ2-4
CATSRDRSGGNIQYF
>TRBV5-1|TRBJ1-2
CASSLEGNHYGYTF
>TRBV3-1/TRBV3-2|TRBJ1-1
CASSPNLQGARSEAFF
>TRBV6-5|TRBJ2-3
CASSYRQGWTDTQYF
>TRBV29-1|TRBJ2-7
CSVMTGTGVYEQYF
>TRBV2|TRBJ1-6
CASSERGGEGNSPLHF
>TRBV29-1|TRBJ2-5
CSVVYGGGALETQYF
>TRBV5-5|TRBJ2-7
CASSLAVQDRLYEQYF
>TRBV18|TRBJ2-4
CASSPGTAKNIQYF
>TRBV7-9|TRBJ1-2
CASSSPLQGSYGYTF
>TRBV25-1|TRBJ2-1
CASSTGLALSSYNEQFF
>TRBV24-1|TRBJ2-7
CATSDLHGREGDLYEQYF
>TRBV30|TRBJ2-1
CACRTPPVREQFF
>TRBV2|TRBJ2-5
CASSAGLAGGRETQYF
>TRBV20-1|TRBJ2-5
CSASVTRQETQYF
>TRBV5-1|TRBJ1-4
CASSLSQASNEKLFF
>TRBV19|TRBJ1-3
CASTWTGLGNTIYF
>TRBV4-1|TRBJ1-3
CASSQDPWARQEDGNTIYF
>TRBV30|TRBJ1-3
CAWRRTGGSGGNTIYF
>TRBV10-3|TRBJ1-1
CAISEGQGMNTEAFF
>TRBV7-6|TRBJ2-7
CASSGGTGGSYEQYF
>TRBV7-9|TRBJ2-1
CASSFTAKGEQFF
>TRBV2|TRBJ2-7
CASNSQGAQGGEQYF
>TRBV5-1|TRBJ1-1
CASSRGVNTEAFF
>TRBV5-8|TRBJ1-2
CASSFESGQGAGYTF
>TRBV18|TRBJ1-2
CASSPPETGGDYGYTF
>TRBV4-1|TRBJ1-1
CASSQSQGFTEAFF
>TRBV28|TRBJ1-2
CASSVGQGGGYTF
>TRBV27|TRBJ2-7
CASSLYLRGRYEQYF